This passage covers 7 T cell receptor beta chains from one sample sequenced in a study of T cell repertoires in cytomegalovirus infection. Each CDR3 protein gets one entry after TCRdb re-called the reads with MiXCR. The table includes around 450,000 distinct CDR3 sequences, under 40% detected once. The specimen was PBMCs. The receptors here all came from a human donor in good health (CMV status not recorded). Some clones in this sample may be carry-over from other donors' samples.

The chain employs TRBV4-2 and TRBJ2-6; D not resolved. Germline lookup yields CDR1 LGHNA and CDR2 YNFKEQ. The CDR3 spans 16 residues. Trimming removed 1 base at V and 0 bases at J, with 7 bases between. CDR3 in amino acids: CASSQVSFSGANVLTF. CDR3 nucleotide sequence: TGTGCCAGCAGCCAAGTCAGCTTCTCTGGGGCCAACGTCCTGACTTTC.

This chain joins TRBV7-2 and TRBJ1-5; D gene ambiguous. Germline V gives CDR1 SGHTA, CDR2 FQGNSA. This CDR3 is 17 amino acids long. Trimming removed 2 bases from V and 3 bases from J, with 17 bases in between. Here the CDR3 DNA reads TGTGCCAGCAGCTTAACACCCTCACAGTCATTCAATCAGCCCCAGCATTTT. It encodes CASSLTPSQSFNQPQHF.

The chain carries TRBV28 and TRBJ2-7, with 9 bases aligning to TRBD1. V gave up 8 bases and J gave up 6 bases; unmatched junction bases: 17. Germline V lookup: CDR1 MDHEN, CDR2 SYDVKM. This CDR3 comprises 16 residues. CDR3 sequence (DNA): TGTGCCAGCGCGCCATCCGGGACAGGGTGGGAGGGCGAGCAGTACTTC. Residues: CASAPSGTGWEGEQYF. Complete variable domain (other parts from reference TRBV28 and TRBJ2-7): DVKVTQSSRYLVKRTGEKVFLECVQDMDHENMFWYRQDPGLGLRLIYFSYDVKMKEKGDIPEGYSVSREKKERFSLILESASTNQTSMYLCASAPSGTGWEGEQYFGPGTRLTVT.

This chain joins TRBV20-1 and TRBJ2-7; D possibly corresponds to TRBD2 (6 bases). The ends were cut back, 1 base at V and 2 bases at J, with 15 bases in the middle. CDR1 DFQATT and CDR2 SNEGSKA come from the germline V gene (reference sequence). The CDR3 covers 15 residues. The CDR3 DNA reads as TGCAGTGCTAGAGCACTAGCAGTGTCTCCCTACGAGCAGTACTTC. Its translation is CSARALAVSPYEQYF.

In this sample, this clonotype turned up a few times. This chain joins TRBV19 and TRBJ1-2; 8 bases match TRBD1. The CDR3 runs 15 residues. CDR1 and CDR2 from the germline V gene are LNHDA and SQIVND (reference sequence). The V and J ends lost 4 bases and 5 bases, in that order; junction bases with no gene match: 9. The CDR3 is CASSSMTGAPYGYTF. As DNA, the CDR3 is TGTGCCAGTAGTAGCATGACAGGGGCCCCTTATGGCTACACCTTC. The full variable domain, rest sourced from reference TRBV19 and TRBJ1-2, is DGGITQSPKYLFRKEGQNVTLSCEQNLNHDAMYWYRQDPGQGLRLIYYSQIVNDFQKGDIAEGYSVSREKKESFPLTVTSAQKNPTAFYLCASSSMTGAPYGYTFGSGTRLTVV.

This clonotype has ten or more counts. V usage is TRBV7-2 and J usage is TRBJ2-3; TRBD1 matches at 9 bases. This CDR3 contains 16 residues. Looked up from germline, CDR1 is SGHTA and CDR2 is FQGNSA. The V segment lost 4 bases and the J segment 3 bases; nucleotides outside the gene matches: 8. For the CDR3, the DNA is TGTGCCAGCAGCTGGGACAGGGACTGGGGAACAGATACGCAGTATTTT. Encoded protein: CASSWDRDWGTDTQYF.

The gene calls are TRBV2 and TRBJ1-3, with 8 bases matching TRBD1. V lost 7 bases, J lost 0 bases, and 14 bases stayed unmatched. The germline gives CDR1 SNHLY, CDR2 FYNNEI. The CDR3 has 18 amino acids. CDR3: CASTKDRVPPLSGNTIYF. The CDR3 DNA is TGTGCCAGCACCAAGGACAGGGTCCCCCCTCTCTCTGGAAACACCATATATTTT.